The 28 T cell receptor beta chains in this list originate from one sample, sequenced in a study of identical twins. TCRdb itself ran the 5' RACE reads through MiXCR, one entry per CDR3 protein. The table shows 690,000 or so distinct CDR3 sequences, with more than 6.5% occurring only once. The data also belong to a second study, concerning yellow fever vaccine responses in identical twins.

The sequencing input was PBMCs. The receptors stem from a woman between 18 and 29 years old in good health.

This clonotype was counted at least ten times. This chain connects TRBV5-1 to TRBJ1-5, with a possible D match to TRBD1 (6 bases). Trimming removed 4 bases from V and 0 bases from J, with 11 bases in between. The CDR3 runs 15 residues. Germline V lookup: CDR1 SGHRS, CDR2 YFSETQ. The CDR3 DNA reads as TGCGCCAGCAGCCTTGGACAGCATAGCAATCAGCCCCAGCATTTT. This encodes CASSLGQHSNQPQHF. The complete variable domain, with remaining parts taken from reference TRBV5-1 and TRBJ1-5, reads KAGVTQTPRYLIKTRGQQVTLSCSPISGHRSVSWYQQTPGQGLQFLFEYFSETQRNKGNFPGRFSGRQFSNSRSEMNVSTLELGDSALYLCASSLGQHSNQPQHFGDGTRLSIL.

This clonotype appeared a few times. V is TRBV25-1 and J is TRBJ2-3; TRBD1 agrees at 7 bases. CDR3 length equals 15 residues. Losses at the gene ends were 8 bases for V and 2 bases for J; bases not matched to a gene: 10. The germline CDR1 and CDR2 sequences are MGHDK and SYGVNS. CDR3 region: CASATGRRYTDTQYF. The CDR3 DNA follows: TGTGCCAGCGCGACAGGGCGCCGGTACACAGATACGCAGTATTTT. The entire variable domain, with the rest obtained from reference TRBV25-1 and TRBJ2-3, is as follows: EADIYQTPRYLVIGTGKKITLECSQTMGHDKMYWYQQDPGMELHLIHYSYGVNSTEKGDLSSESTVSRIRTEHFPLTLESARPSHTSQYLCASATGRRYTDTQYFGPGTRLTVL.

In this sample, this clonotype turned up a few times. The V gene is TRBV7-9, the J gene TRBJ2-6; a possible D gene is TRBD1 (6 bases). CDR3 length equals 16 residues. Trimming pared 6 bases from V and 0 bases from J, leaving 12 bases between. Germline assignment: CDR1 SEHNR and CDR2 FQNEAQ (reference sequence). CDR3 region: CASRPVTGSGANVLTF. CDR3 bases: TGTGCCAGCAGGCCCGTGACAGGCTCTGGGGCCAACGTCCTGACTTTC.

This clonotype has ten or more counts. CDR3 DNA sequence: TGTGCCAGCAGCAACCGGGACAGGGTTGGAAACATTCAGTACTTC. Translating gives CASSNRDRVGNIQYF. The chain joins TRBV3-1 to TRBJ2-4; 9 bases match TRBD1. Germline values: CDR1 LGHDT, CDR2 YNNKEL (reference sequence). CDR3 length: 15 amino acids. The trim removed 5 bases at V and 6 bases at J, leaving 8 bases unmatched.

The chain's CDR3 is CASSFHREGTDTQYF. The CDR3 region has the DNA TGTGCCAGCAGTTTCCATCGGGAGGGCACAGATACGCAGTATTTT. The chain has TRBV12-3 or TRBV12-4 and TRBJ2-3; 7 bases agree with TRBD2. The CDR3 runs 15 residues. J was trimmed by 1 base and V by 3 bases; bases with no gene match: 4.

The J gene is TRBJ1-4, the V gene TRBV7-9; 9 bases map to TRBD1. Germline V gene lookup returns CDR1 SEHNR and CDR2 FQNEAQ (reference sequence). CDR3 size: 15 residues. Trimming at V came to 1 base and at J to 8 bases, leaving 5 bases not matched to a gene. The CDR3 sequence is CASSLGDRAEEKLFF. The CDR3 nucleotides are TGTGCCAGCAGCTTAGGGGACAGGGCGGAGGAAAAACTGTTTTTT.

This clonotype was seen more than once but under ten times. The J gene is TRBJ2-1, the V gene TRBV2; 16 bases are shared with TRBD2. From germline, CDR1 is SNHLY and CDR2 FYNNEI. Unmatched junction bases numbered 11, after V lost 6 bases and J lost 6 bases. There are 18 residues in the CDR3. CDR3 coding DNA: TGTGCCAGCAGACCGGGACTAGCGGGGGGGCGGTTCTTCAATGAGCAGTTCTTC. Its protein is CASRPGLAGGRFFNEQFF.

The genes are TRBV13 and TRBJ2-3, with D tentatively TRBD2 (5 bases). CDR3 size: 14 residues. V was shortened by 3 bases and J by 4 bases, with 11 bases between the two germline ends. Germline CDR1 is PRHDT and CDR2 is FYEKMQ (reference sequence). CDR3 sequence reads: CASSFTLVPDTQYF. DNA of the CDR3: TGTGCCAGCAGCTTCACACTAGTACCAGATACGCAGTATTTT.

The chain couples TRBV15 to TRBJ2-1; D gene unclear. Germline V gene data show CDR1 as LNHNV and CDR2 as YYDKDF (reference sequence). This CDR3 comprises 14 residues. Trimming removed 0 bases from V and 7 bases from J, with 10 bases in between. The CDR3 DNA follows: TGTGCCACCAGCAGAGACCTGACGTTAAATGAGCAGTTCTTC. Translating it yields CATSRDLTLNEQFF.

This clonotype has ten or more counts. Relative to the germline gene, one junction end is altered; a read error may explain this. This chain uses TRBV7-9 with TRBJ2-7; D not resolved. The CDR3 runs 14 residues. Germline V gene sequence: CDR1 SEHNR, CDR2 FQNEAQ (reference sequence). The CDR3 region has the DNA TGTGCCAGCAGTTTAGACGGTTACTCCTACGAGCAGTACTTC. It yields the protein CASSLDGYSYEQYF. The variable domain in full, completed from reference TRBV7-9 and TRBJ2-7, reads DTGVSQNPRHKITKRGQNVTFRCDPISEHNRLYWYRQTLGQGPEFLTYFQNEAQLEKSRLLSDRFSAERPKGSFSTLEIQRTEQGDSAMYLCASSLDGYSYEQYFGPGTRLTVT.

The CDR3 here is CASSEVGEWDTEAFF. Here the CDR3 DNA reads TGTGCCAGCAGTGAAGTGGGAGAGTGGGACACTGAAGCTTTCTTT. The chain combines TRBV6-1 with TRBJ1-1; D gene uncertain. Germline values: CDR1 MNHNS, CDR2 SASEGT. The CDR3 runs to 15 residues. The V and J ends lost 1 base and 3 bases respectively, with 12 bases between them.

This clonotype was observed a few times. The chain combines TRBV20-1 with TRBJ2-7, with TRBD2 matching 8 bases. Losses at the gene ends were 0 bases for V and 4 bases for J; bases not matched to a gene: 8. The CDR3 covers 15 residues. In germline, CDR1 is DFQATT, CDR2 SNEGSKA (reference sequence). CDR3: CSARDPAGGYYEQYF. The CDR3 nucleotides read TGCAGTGCTAGAGATCCGGCGGGAGGTTATTACGAGCAGTACTTC.

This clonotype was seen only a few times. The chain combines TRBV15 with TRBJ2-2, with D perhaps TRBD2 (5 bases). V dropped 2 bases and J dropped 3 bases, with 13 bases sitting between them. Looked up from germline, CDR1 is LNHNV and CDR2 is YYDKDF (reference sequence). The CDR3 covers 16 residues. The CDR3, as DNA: TGTGCCACCAGCAGAACCTCCCCGCGGGACACCGGGGAGCTGTTTTTT. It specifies CATSRTSPRDTGELFF.

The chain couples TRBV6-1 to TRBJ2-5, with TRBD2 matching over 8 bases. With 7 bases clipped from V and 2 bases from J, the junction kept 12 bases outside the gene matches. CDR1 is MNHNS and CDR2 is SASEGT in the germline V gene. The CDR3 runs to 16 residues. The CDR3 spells CASTSIPGGTQETQYF. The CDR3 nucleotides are TGTGCCAGCACATCCATACCGGGGGGGACTCAAGAGACCCAGTACTTC.

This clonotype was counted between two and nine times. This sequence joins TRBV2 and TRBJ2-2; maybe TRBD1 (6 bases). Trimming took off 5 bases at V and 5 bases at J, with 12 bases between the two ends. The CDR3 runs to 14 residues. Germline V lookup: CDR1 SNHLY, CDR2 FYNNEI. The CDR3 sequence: CASSRRDTTGELFF. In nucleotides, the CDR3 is TGTGCCAGCAGTAGAAGGGACACGACCGGGGAGCTGTTTTTT.

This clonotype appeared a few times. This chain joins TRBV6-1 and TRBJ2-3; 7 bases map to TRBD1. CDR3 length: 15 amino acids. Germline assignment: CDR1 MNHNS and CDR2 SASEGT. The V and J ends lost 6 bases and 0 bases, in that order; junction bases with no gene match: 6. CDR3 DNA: TGTGCCAGCAGGGCGACAGGGACCAGCACAGATACGCAGTATTTT. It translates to CASRATGTSTDTQYF.

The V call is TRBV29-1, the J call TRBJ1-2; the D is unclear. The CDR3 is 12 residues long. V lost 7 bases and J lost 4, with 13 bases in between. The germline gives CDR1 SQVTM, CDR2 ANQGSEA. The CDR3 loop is CSGGLPPYGYTF. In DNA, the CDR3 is TGCAGCGGAGGACTTCCCCCCTATGGCTACACCTTC.

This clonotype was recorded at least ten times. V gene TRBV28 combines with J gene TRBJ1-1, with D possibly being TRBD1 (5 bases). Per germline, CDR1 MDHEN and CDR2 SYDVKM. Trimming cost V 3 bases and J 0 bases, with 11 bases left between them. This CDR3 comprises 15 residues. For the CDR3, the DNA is TGTGCCAGCAGTTTGAGGGGCCTTATGAACACTGAAGCTTTCTTT. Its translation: CASSLRGLMNTEAFF.

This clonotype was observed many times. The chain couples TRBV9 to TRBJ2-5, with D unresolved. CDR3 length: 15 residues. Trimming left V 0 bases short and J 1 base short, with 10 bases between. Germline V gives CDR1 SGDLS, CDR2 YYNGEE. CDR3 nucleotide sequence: TGTGCCAGCAGCGTAGATTCCAGTGGCCAAGAGACCCAGTACTTC. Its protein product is CASSVDSSGQETQYF. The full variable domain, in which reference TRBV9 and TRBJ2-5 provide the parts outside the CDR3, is DSGVTQTPKHLITATGQRVTLRCSPRSGDLSVYWYQQSLDQGLQFLIQYYNGEERAKGNILERFSAQQFPDLHSELNLSSLELGDSALYFCASSVDSSGQETQYFGPGTRLLVL.

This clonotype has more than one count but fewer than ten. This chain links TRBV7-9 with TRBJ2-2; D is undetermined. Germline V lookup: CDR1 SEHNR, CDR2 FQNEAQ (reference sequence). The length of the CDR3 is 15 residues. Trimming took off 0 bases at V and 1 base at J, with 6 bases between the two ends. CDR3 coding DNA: TGTGCCAGCAGCTTAGCAAGGCAGAACACCGGGGAGCTGTTTTTT. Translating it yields CASSLARQNTGELFF.

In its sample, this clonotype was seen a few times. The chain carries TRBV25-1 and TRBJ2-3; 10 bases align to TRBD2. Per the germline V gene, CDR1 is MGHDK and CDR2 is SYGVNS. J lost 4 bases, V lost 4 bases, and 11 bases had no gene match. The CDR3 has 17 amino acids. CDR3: CASSVSSGGLWADTQYF. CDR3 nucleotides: TGTGCCAGCAGTGTGTCTAGCGGGGGCTTATGGGCAGATACGCAGTATTTT.

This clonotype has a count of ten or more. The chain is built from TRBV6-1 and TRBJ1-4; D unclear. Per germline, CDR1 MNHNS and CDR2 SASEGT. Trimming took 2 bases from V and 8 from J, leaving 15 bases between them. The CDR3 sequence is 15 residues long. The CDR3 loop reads CASSEYVGENEKLFF. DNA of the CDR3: TGTGCCAGCAGTGAATATGTGGGAGAGAACGAAAAACTGTTTTTT.

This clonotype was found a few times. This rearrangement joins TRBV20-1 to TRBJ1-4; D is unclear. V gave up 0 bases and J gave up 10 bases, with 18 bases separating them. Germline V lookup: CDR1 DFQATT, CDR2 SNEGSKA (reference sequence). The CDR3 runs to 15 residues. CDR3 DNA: TGCAGTGCTAGAGATCCTGGGCCTACAGCTGGAAAACTGTTTTTT. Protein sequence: CSARDPGPTAGKLFF.

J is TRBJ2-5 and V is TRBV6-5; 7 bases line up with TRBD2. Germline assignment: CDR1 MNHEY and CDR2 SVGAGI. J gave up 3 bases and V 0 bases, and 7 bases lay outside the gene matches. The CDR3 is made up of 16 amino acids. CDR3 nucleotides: TGTGCCAGCAGTTACTCGGGGGGGGTAGGGAAAGAGACCCAGTACTTC. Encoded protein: CASSYSGGVGKETQYF.

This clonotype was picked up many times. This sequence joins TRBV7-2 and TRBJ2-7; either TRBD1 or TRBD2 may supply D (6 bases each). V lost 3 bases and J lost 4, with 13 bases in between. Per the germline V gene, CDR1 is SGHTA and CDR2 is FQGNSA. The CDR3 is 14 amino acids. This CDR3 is CASSFVIGGYEQYF. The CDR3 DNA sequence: TGTGCCAGCAGCTTCGTTATAGGGGGGTACGAGCAGTACTTC.

The CDR3 region has the DNA TGTGCCAGCAGCTTAGCTATCCCGGTGGGACTAGCGGGTAATGAGCAGTTCTTC. It encodes CASSLAIPVGLAGNEQFF. The chain couples TRBV7-2 to TRBJ2-1; 12 bases are a match to TRBD2. Germline V gene sequence: CDR1 SGHTA, CDR2 FQGNSA. V dropped 0 bases and J dropped 7; count of bases not matched to a gene: 10. This CDR3 comprises 18 residues.

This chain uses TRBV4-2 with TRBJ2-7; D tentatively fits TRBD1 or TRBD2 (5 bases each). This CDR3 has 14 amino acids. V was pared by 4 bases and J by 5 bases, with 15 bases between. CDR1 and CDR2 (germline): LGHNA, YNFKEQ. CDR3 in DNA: TGTGCCAGCAGCCCACTGGGGGTAGCAGACGAGCAGTACTTC. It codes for CASSPLGVADEQYF.

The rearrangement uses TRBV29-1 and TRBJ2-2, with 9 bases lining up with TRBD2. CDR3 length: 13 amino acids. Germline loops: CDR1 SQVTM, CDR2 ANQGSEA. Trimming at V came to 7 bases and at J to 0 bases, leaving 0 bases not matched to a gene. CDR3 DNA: TGCAGCGGGACTAGCGCGAACACCGGGGAGCTGTTTTTT. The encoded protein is CSGTSANTGELFF.